These 9 T cell receptor beta chains share one sample of origin, sequenced in a study of blood T cell repertoires in COVID-19. Some clones are missing from TCRdb's copy, which holds only in-frame ones; the method was immunoSEQ multiplex PCR. Of approximately 110,000 clones in the sample, 85% to 90% were seen once. The sequenced sample was peripheral blood. The receptor set was obtained from a human donor in a cohort sampled during active COVID-19.

The CDR3 loop is CASSTFVDRETQYF. The CDR3 DNA sequence: TGTGCCAGTAGCACTTTTGTGGACAGGGAGACCCAGTACTTC. The chain joins TRBV19 to TRBJ2-5; 7 bases are shared with TRBD1. Germline CDR1 and CDR2: LNHDA and SQIVND (reference sequence). There are 14 residues in the CDR3. V lost 6 bases and J lost 5; bases outside the gene matches: 9.

V gene TRBV18 combines with J gene TRBJ1-2; 7 positions match TRBD1. CDR1 KGHSH and CDR2 LQKENI come from the germline V gene. The CDR3 spans 16 residues. The J segment lost 0 bases and the V segment lost 4 bases, leaving 8 bases of the junction unmatched. The CDR3, as DNA: TGTGCCAGCTCACAAACCGGGACAGCAACTAACTATGGCTACACCTTC. Residues: CASSQTGTATNYGYTF.

The chain is built from TRBV14 and TRBJ2-1; 7 bases map to TRBD1. J lost 4 bases, V lost 4 bases, and 7 bases had no gene match. Germline loops: CDR1 SGHDN, CDR2 FVKESK. The CDR3 has 15 amino acids. Here the CDR3 reads CASSPDRALYNEQFF. In DNA form, the CDR3 reads TGTGCCAGCAGCCCAGACAGGGCCCTTTACAATGAGCAGTTCTTC.

The chain couples TRBV5-6 to TRBJ1-5; 7 bases match TRBD1. Germline V gene lookup returns CDR1 SGHDT and CDR2 YYEEEE. Trimming at V came to 2 bases and at J to 1 base, leaving 3 bases not matched to a gene. The CDR3 consists of 15 residues. CDR3 amino acids: CASSLRGGSNQPQHF. CDR3 DNA sequence: TGTGCCAGCAGCTTACGAGGGGGCAGCAATCAGCCCCAGCATTTT.

This chain connects TRBV24-1 to TRBJ2-1; no clear D gene. This CDR3 has 16 amino acids. V lost 1 base to trimming and J lost 0 bases, with 9 bases between them. Germline lookup yields CDR1 KGHDR and CDR2 SFDVKD. This CDR3 is CATSDFRTGSYNEQFF. For the CDR3, the DNA is TGTGCCACCAGTGATTTCCGTACCGGCTCCTACAATGAGCAGTTCTTC.

The rearrangement joins TRBV13 to TRBJ1-2, with a tentative D call TRBD1 (6 bases). Germline V CDR1 and CDR2: PRHDT, FYEKMQ (reference sequence). Trimming left V 6 bases short and J 4 bases short, with 18 bases between. The CDR3 covers 15 residues. The CDR3 nucleotides read TGTGCCAGCAGACCGAGGGGGGGCGTAGGCTATGGCTACACCTTC. This encodes CASRPRGGVGYGYTF.

DNA for the CDR3: TGTGCTAGTGGCAGACTAAGGTACACTGAAGCTTTCTTT. The encoded protein is CASGRLRYTEAFF. V and J are TRBV12-5 and TRBJ1-1; D unresolved. Germline V lookup: CDR1 LGHNT, CDR2 FRNRAP. Trimming left V 6 bases short and J 3 bases short, with 11 bases between. This CDR3 has 13 amino acids.

The V call is TRBV25-1, the J call TRBJ2-3; D call uncertain. Germline lookup yields CDR1 MGHDK and CDR2 SYGVNS. The V end lost 1 base, the J end lost 6 bases, and 11 bases lay between the germline ends. There are 14 residues in the CDR3. The CDR3 here is CASSEWRLSDTQYF. The CDR3 region has the DNA TGTGCCAGCAGTGAATGGCGGTTATCCGATACGCAGTATTTT.

V usage is TRBV28 and J usage is TRBJ2-4, with 7 positions matching TRBD2. CDR3 length equals 13 residues. CDR1 is MDHEN, CDR2 SYDVKM, per germline. V was pared by 3 bases and J by 7 bases, with 3 bases of the junction left unmatched. The CDR3 region has the DNA TGTGCCAGCAGTTTTGGCGGGAGTAACATTCAGTACTTC. This encodes CASSFGGSNIQYF.